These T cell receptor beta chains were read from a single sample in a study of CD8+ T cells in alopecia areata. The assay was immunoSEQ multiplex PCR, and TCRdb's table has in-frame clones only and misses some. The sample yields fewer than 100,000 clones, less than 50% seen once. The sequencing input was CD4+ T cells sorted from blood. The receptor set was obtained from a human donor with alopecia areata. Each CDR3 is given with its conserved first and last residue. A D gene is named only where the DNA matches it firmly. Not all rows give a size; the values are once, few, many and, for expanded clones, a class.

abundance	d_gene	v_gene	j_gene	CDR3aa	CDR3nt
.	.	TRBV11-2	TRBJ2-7	CASSGTKSSYEQYF	TGTGCCAGCAGCGGGACGAAGAGCTCCTACGAGCAGTACTTC
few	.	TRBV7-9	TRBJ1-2	CASSLLTDGYTF	TGTGCCAGCAGCTTATTAACGGATGGCTACACCTTC
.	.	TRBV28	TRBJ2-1	CASSLQLNEQFF	TGTGCCAGCAGTTTGCAGTTGAATGAGCAGTTCTTC
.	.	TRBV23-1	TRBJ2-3	CASSQSGTATDTQYF	TGCGCCAGCAGTCAATCGGGGACTGCCACAGATACGCAGTATTTT
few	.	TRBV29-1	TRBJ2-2	CSAGSGGPGELFF	TGCAGCGCCGGGTCCGGGGGACCCGGGGAGCTGTTTTTT
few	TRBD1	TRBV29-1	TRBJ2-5	CSAGTGEETQYF	TGCAGCGCTGGGACAGGGGAGGAGACCCAGTACTTC
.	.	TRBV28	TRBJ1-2	CASNGQIGGYTF	TGTGCCAGCAACGGACAGATCGGAGGCTACACCTTC
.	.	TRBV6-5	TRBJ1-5	CASRRDSNQPQHF	TGTGCCAGCAGGCGGGACAGCAATCAGCCCCAGCATTTT
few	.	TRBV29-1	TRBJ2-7	CSVDGTGISEQYF	TGCAGCGTTGATGGTACAGGGATCTCCGAGCAGTACTTC
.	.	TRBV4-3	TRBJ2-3	CASSPGLIGTRDTQYF	TGCGCCAGCAGCCCTGGACTAATTGGAACGAGAGATACGCAGTATTTT
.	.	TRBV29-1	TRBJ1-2	CSVVAAGRGGYTF	TGCAGCGTTGTGGCCGCAGGAAGGGGTGGCTACACCTTC
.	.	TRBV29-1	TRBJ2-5	CSVEFHLQETQYF	TGCAGCGTTGAATTCCATTTACAAGAGACCCAGTACTTC
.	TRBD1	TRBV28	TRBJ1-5	CASSSSGTGYQPQHF	TGTGCCAGCAGTTCATCCGGGACAGGGTATCAGCCCCAGCATTTT
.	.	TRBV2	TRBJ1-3	CASSVSTVGNTIYF	TGTGCCAGCAGCGTATCAACGGTCGGAAACACCATATATTTT
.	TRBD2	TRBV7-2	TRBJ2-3	CASSFRAGDTDTQYF	TGTGCCAGCAGCTTCAGGGCGGGGGATACAGATACGCAGTATTTT
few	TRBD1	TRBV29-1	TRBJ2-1	CSVAIWTGTNEQFF	TGCAGCGTTGCTATCTGGACAGGGACCAATGAGCAGTTCTTC
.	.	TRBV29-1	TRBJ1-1	CSVRRMNTEAFF	TGCAGCGTTAGGCGGATGAACACTGAAGCTTTCTTT
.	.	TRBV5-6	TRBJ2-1	CASSLEEGEQFF	TGTGCCAGCAGCTTGGAGGAGGGTGAGCAGTTCTTC
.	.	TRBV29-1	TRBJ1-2	CSVGGHRVRTNYGYTF	TGCAGCGTTGGGGGGCACAGGGTACGAACCAACTATGGCTACACCTTC
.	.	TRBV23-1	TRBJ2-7	CASSHRGQGVKAYEQYF	TGCGCCAGCAGTCACCGCGGCCAGGGTGTGAAGGCCTACGAGCAGTACTTC
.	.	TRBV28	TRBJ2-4	CASRAPLGTSDENIQYF	TGTGCCAGCAGGGCGCCGTTGGGCACCTCGGATGAAAACATTCAGTACTTC
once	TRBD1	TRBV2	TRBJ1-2	CASIPDRVNYGYTF	TGTGCCAGCATCCCGGACAGGGTTAACTATGGCTACACCTTC
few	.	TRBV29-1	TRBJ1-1	CSVYKENTEAFF	TGCAGCGTTTACAAGGAAAACACTGAAGCTTTCTTT
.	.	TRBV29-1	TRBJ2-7	CTDSGDPYEQYF	TGCACCGATTCAGGGGACCCCTACGAGCAGTACTTC
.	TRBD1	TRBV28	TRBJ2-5	CASSWSYRDREETQYF	TGTGCCAGCAGTTGGAGTTACCGGGACAGGGAAGAGACCCAGTACTTC
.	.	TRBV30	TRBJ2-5	CAWSVRAGQETQYF	TGTGCCTGGAGTGTAAGGGCAGGCCAAGAGACCCAGTACTTC
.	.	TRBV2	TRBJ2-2	CASTQGLVNTGELFF	TGTGCCAGCACTCAGGGACTTGTGAACACCGGGGAGCTGTTTTTT
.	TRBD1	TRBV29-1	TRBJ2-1	CSARDRGHYNEQFF	TGCAGCGCTCGGGACAGGGGTCACTACAATGAGCAGTTCTTC
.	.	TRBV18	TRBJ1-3	CASSPPLRDSGNTIYF	TGTGCCAGCTCACCGCCGTTGAGGGACTCTGGAAACACCATATATTTT
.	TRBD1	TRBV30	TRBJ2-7	CAWSRGQGILYEQYF	TGTGCCTGGAGCCGAGGACAGGGGATCCTTTACGAGCAGTACTTC
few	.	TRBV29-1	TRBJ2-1	CSVEGHTGSSYNEQFF	TGCAGCGTTGAAGGCCATACAGGGTCATCCTACAATGAGCAGTTCTTC
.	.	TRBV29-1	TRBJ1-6	CSVETGTYNSPLHF	TGCAGCGTTGAGACCGGGACATATAATTCACCCCTCCACTTT
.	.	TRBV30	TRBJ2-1	CAWASRLGQFF	TGTGCCTGGGCCTCGCGGCTGGGGCAGTTCTTC
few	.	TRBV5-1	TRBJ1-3	CAKGPLDSGNTIYF	TGCGCCAAAGGCCCCTTGGACTCTGGAAACACCATATATTTT
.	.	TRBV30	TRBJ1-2	CAWSRLLREGSYGYTF	TGTGCCTGGAGTCGCCTTCTTCGGGAAGGCTCCTATGGCTACACCTTC
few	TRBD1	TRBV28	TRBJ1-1	CASSRQGENTEAFF	TGTGCCAGCAGTCGACAGGGAGAGAACACTGAAGCTTTCTTT
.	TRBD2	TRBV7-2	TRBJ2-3	CASSLVWGGPDTQYF	TGTGCCAGCAGCTTAGTTTGGGGGGGTCCGGATACGCAGTATTTT
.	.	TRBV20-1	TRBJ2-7	CSAREASEQYF	TGCAGTGCTAGAGAAGCAAGCGAGCAGTACTTC
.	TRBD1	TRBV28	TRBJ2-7	CASSARPPGTGNYEQYF	TGTGCCAGCAGTGCGCGACCACCCGGGACAGGGAACTACGAGCAGTACTTC
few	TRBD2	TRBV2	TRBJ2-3	CASSELAGDADTQYF	TGTGCCAGCAGTGAGCTAGCGGGGGACGCAGATACGCAGTATTTT
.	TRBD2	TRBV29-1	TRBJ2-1	CSAVLAGGISSYNEQFF	TGCAGCGCAGTACTAGCGGGGGGGATCAGCTCCTACAATGAGCAGTTCTTC
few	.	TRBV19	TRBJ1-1	CASHPRRSGYTEAFF	TGTGCCAGCCACCCGAGAAGATCAGGGTACACTGAAGCTTTCTTT
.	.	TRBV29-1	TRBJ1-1	CSVRQEMNTEAFF	TGCAGCGTTAGACAGGAGATGAACACTGAAGCTTTCTTT
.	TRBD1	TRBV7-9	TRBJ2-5	CASSLGGTGDETQYF	TGTGCCAGCAGCTTAGGCGGGACAGGGGACGAGACCCAGTACTTC
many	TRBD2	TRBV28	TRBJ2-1	CASSFSGRGSLNEQFF	TGTGCCAGCAGTTTCTCTGGCCGCGGGAGTTTGAATGAGCAGTTCTTC
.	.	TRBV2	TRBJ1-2	CASSEPRGYGYTF	TGTGCCAGCAGTGAGCCGCGTGGCTATGGCTACACCTTC
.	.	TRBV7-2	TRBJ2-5	CASSPRGTQYF	TGTGCCAGCAGCCCTAGGGGGACCCAGTACTTC
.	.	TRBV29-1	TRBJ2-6	CSVEDTTGSGANVLTF	TGCAGCGTTGAAGATACGACAGGCTCTGGGGCCAACGTCCTGACTTTC
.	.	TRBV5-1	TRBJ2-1	CASSSDDLSDEQFF	TGCGCCAGCAGCTCGGACGACCTTTCGGATGAGCAGTTCTTC
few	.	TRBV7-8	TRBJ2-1	CASSLSRIDEQFF	TGTGCCAGCAGCTTAAGTAGGATCGATGAGCAGTTCTTC
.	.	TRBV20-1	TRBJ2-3	CSAVNADTQYF	TGCAGTGCTGTCAATGCAGATACGCAGTATTTT
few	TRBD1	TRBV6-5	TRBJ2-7	CASRTPGQRREQYF	TGTGCCAGCAGGACCCCGGGACAGCGAAGGGAGCAGTACTTC
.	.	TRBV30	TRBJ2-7	CAWSPRAEQYF	TGTGCCTGGAGTCCGCGGGCCGAGCAGTACTTC
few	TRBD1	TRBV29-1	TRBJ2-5	CSVDWDRGPTEAQYF	TGCAGCGTTGATTGGGACAGGGGGCCGACGGAGGCCCAGTACTTC
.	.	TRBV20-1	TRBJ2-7	CSARDTYEQYF	TGCAGTGCTAGAGACACCTACGAGCAGTACTTC
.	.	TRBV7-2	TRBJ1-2	CASSFLGSWRGYTF	TGTGCCAGCAGTTTCTTGGGGTCCTGGCGCGGCTACACCTTC
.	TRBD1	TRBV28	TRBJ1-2	CASSGTGGIYGYTF	TGTGCCAGCAGTGGGACAGGGGGCATCTATGGCTACACCTTC